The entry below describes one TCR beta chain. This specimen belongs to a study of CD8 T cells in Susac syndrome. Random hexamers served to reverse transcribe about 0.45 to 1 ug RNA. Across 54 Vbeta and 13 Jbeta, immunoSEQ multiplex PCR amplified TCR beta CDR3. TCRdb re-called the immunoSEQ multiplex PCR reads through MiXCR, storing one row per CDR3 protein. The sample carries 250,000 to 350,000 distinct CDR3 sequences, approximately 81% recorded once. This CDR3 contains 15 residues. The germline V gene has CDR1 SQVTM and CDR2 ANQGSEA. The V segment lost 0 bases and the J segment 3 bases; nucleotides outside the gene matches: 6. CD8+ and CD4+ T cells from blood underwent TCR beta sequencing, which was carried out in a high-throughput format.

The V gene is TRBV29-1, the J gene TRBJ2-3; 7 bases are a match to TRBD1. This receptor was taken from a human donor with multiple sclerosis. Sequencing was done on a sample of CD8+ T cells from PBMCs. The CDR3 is CSVEELDRSTDTQYF. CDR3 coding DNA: TGCAGCGTTGAAGAGTTGGACAGGTCGACAGATACGCAGTATTTT.